This TCR beta chain stems from a study of regulatory T cells in long-lasting Graves disease. Study-wide background: In persistent Graves' disease, antithyroid drugs had been taken for over 5 years and TSH receptor antibodies stayed positive.

Regarding this clonotype: The target antigen is unknown.

CDR3 regions were amplified by Arm-PCR using iRepertoire HTBI primers to build TCR beta libraries. TCRdb processed the multiplex PCR reads anew with MiXCR; each CDR3 protein has one entry. Here the sample spans about 660,000 distinct CDR3 sequences, around 30% being singletons. Indicated time point: persistent/refractory GD, antithyroid drugs over 5 years with positive TRAb. Extracted PBMC RNA gave rise to the TCR library. EDTA tubes received 7.5 to 9 milliliters of collected peripheral blood. General study points: It was in persistent disease that TRBV28, TRBJ1-2 and TRBJ2-5 were favored.

Looked up from germline, CDR1 is MNHEY and CDR2 is SMNVEV (reference sequence). Trimming left V 5 bases short and J 3 bases short, with 13 bases between. This CDR3 has 14 amino acids. The sequencing used peripheral blood mononuclear cells (PBMCs), collected when the disease was refractory, from a patient treated with antithyroid drugs. The receptor's source is a female donor with Graves disease. The chain joins TRBV27 to TRBJ1-1; D is possibly TRBD1 (6 bases). For the CDR3, the DNA is TGTGCCAGCAGTCGGGGGGGCTTGCACACTGAAGCTTTCTTT. Its translation: CASSRGGLHTEAFF.